The clone carrying this TCR beta chain was observed many times. This record comes from a study of human T cells and chemical hapten exposure. Time point described: healthy volunteer bleed at 2 weeks. Unfractionated whole blood served as the source for total RNA extraction. The CDR3 loop spans 14 amino acids. The V end was cut by 7 bases, the J end by 9 bases, with 19 bases between. As the library was built, unique molecular identifiers were attached to individual cDNA molecules. In the original workflow: Samples ranged from about 23,224 to 700,000 TCRs, with a median of approximately 91,000. From the RACE reads, TCRdb called clonotypes with MiXCR, one entry per CDR3 protein. The V and J calls were not made by the authors but by TCRdb's processing. The sample shows some 45,000 distinct CDR3 sequences, less than 4.5% of them seen only once.

Material: whole blood. This chain uses TRBV12-3 or TRBV12-4 with TRBJ2-1; D is perhaps TRBD2 (6 bases). The TCR originated in a human donor in good health. Some clones in this sample may be carry-over from other donors' samples. The CDR3 here is CASNTRLALGEQFF. In DNA form, the CDR3 reads TGTGCCAGCAATACCCGGCTAGCGCTAGGTGAGCAGTTCTTC.